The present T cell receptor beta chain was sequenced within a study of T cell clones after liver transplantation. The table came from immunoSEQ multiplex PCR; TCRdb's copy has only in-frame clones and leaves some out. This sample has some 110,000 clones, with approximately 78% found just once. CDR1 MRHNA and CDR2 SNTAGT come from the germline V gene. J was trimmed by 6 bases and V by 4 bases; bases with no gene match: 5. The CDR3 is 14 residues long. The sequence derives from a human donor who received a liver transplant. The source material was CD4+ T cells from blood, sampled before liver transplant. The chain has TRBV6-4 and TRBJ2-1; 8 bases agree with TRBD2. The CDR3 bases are TGTGCCAGCAGTGTCGAGCGGGGGTCCAATGAGCAGTTCTTC. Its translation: CASSVERGSNEQFF.